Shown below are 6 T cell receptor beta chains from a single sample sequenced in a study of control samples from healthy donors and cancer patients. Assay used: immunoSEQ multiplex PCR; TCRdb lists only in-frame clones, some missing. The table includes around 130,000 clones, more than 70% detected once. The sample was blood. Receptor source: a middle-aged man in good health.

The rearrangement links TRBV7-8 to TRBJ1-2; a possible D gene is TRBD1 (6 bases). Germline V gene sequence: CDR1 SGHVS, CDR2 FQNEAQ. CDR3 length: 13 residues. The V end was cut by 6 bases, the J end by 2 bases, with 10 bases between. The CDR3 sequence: CASSRGGNYGYTF. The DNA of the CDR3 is TGTGCCAGCAGTAGGGGGGGGAACTATGGCTACACCTTC.

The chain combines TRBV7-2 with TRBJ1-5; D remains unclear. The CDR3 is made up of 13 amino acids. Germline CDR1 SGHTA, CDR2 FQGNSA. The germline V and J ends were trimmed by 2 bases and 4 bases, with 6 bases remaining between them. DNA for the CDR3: TGTGCCAGCAGCTTATGGGAGAATCAGCCCCAGCATTTT. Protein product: CASSLWENQPQHF.

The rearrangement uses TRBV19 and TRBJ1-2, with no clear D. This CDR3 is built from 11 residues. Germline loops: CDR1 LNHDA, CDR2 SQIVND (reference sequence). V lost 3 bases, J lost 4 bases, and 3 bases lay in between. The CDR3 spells CASSMIYGYTF. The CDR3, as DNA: TGTGCCAGTAGTATGATCTATGGCTACACCTTC.

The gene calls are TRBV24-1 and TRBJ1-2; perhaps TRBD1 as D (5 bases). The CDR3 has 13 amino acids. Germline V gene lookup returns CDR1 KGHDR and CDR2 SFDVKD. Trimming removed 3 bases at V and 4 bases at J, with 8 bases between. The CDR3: CATSDRDFYGYTF. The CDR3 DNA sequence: TGTGCCACCAGTGATCGGGACTTCTATGGCTACACCTTC.

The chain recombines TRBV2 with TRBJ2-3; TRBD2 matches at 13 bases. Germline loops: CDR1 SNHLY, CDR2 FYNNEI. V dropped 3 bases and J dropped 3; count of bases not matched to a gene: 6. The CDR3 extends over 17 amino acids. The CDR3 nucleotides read TGTGCCAGCAGTGACGCGACTAGCGGGGGGCGAACAGATACGCAGTATTTT. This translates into CASSDATSGGRTDTQYF.

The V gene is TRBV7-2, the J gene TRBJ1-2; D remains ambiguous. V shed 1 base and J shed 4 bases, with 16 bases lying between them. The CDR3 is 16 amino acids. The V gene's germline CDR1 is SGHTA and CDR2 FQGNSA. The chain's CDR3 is CASSLVVVAGFYGYTF. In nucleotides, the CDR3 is TGTGCCAGCAGCTTAGTGGTTGTGGCAGGCTTCTATGGCTACACCTTC. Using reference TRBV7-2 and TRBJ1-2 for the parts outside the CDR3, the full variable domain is GAGVSQSPSNKVTEKGKDVELRCDPISGHTALYWYRQSLGQGLEFLIYFQGNSAPDKSGLPSDRFSAERTGGSVSTLTIQRTQQEDSAVYLCASSLVVVAGFYGYTFGSGTRLTVV.